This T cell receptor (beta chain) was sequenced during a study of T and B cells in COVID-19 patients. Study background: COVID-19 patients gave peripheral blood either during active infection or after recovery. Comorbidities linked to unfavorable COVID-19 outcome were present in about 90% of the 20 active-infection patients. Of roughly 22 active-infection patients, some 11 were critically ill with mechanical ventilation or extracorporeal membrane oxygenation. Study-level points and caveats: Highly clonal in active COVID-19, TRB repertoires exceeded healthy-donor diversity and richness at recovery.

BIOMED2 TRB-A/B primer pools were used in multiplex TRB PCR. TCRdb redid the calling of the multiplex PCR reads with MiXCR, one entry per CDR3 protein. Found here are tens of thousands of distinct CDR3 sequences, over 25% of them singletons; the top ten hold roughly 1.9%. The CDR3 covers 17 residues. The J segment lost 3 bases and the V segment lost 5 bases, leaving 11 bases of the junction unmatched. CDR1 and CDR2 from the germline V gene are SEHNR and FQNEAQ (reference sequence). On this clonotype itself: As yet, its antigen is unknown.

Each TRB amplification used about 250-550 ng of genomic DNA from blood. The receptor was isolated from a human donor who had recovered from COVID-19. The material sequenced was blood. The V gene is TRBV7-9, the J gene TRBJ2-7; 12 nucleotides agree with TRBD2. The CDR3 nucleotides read TGTGCCAGCAGCCCTCGGACTAGCGGGGATCGGTTCTACGAGCAGTACTTC. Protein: CASSPRTSGDRFYEQYF. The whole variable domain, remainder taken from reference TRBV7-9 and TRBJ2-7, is DTGVSQNPRHKITKRGQNVTFRCDPISEHNRLYWYRQTLGQGPEFLTYFQNEAQLEKSRLLSDRFSAERPKGSFSTLEIQRTEQGDSAMYLCASSPRTSGDRFYEQYFGPGTRLTVT.